This section outlines one T cell receptor (beta chain) sequence together with its context. In its sample, this clonotype was seen a few times. Its antigen is unknown. The sample holds no much larger clone one base away, and base qualities are not on file. The sample is drawn from a study of Graves' ophthalmopathy and Graves' hyperthyroidism (dated by TCRdb to 2016 to 2018). Concerning the study at large: Peripheral blood was collected at initial diagnosis, prior to any treatment. For training and testing, the 100 or so patients in the discovery cohort were randomly divided in a 7:3 ratio. T-cell repertoires of thyroid tissue and blood were compared in over five hyperthyroidism patients. In total, 120 to 150 blood samples were TCR-sequenced: fewer than 50 ophthalmopathy, roughly 77 hyperthyroidism and some 17 hyperthyroidism-to-ophthalmopathy patients. TCR beta repertoire signatures were used to distinguish Graves' ophthalmopathy from Graves' hyperthyroidism and to predict progression to ophthalmopathy. Following sampling, methimazole starting at 30 mg daily was administered to hyperthyroidism patients, and high-dose intravenous methylprednisolone was administered to ophthalmopathy patients. The independent validation cohort included 18 to 20 hyperthyroidism patients plus 17 patients who later progressed from hyperthyroidism to ophthalmopathy. To explore V-J signatures distinguishing ophthalmopathy from hyperthyroidism, a discovery set of more than 95 patients (roughly 45 ophthalmopathy, over 55 stable hyperthyroidism) was enrolled.

Ophthalmopathy patients had moderately to severely active disease, Clinical Activity Score of at least 3, NOSPECS grade of at least 4, and disease duration under 3 months. Patients with other autoimmune diseases, uncontrolled infections, pregnancy or lactation were excluded. Diagnosis relied on clinical symptoms, serum thyroxine, TRAb, thyroid ultrasound and orbital computed tomography. Using Ficoll-Paque density gradient centrifugation, PBMCs were isolated from 9 to 10 ml of fresh peripheral blood. Total RNA was extracted with Trizol reagent and quality-checked on an Agilent 2100 Bioanalyzer. Summary of the overall study and its limitations: Sample size was not statistically predetermined, and group allocation was not concealed from the investigators. Most expanded thyroid clonotypes with frequency above 0.001 were also detected in blood, suggesting blood repertoires may reflect the thyroid immune response. In validation, the model predicted ophthalmopathy progression with 70.59% sensitivity and approximately 72% specificity; approximately 12 predicted patients were CT-confirmed with GO in a median of around 6 months. The 13-signature model separated ophthalmopathy from stable hyperthyroidism with roughly 89% sensitivity and approximately 81% specificity in cross-validation, and 80%/75% in the test set.

Sequences MNHEY (CDR1) and SVGAGI (CDR2) are obtained from the germline V gene. CDR3 length: 14 amino acids, cysteine to phenylalanine. Only CDR3 DNA remains: 42 bases, in frame from the first base. V lost 4 bases and J lost 2 bases; the stretch between them is 11 bases long. For repertoire sequencing, the TCR beta CDR3 regions were amplified from RNA transcripts. A first-round RT-PCR used HTBI primers with the Qiagen OneStep RT-PCR kit, followed by a second-round multiplex PCR, size selection and purification. The libraries underwent paired-end sequencing with 100 bp reads on an Illumina HiSeq2000. Regarding the original processing steps: SOAPnuke was used for read processing, and reads with adapters, uncalled bases, a mean Phred below 15, or no exact constant-primer or identifier match were discarded. COPE v1.2.5 was used to merge the high-quality paired reads. Each unique nucleotide sequence was defined as a clonotype, and clonotypes were aligned to IMGT TRB V, D and J references with MiTCR v1.1. The analysis was limited to V-J combinations with a frequency above 0.0001, which together covered over 98% of repertoires. A TCR clonal expansion and chaos score per V-J combination was defined as the ratio of F50 clonal expansion to chaos observed in the TCRdist matrix. Features were reduced by Welch's t-statistics and random forest to over 10 V-J combinations, which fed a naive Bayes classifier. The Morisita-Horn index was used to measure how similar the thyroid and blood repertoires were. Using fastp trimming at Q25 and MiXCR clonotype assembly, TCRdb reanalyzed the public sequencing data and kept in-frame beta chains. Here each entry gathers all rows of one CDR3 protein and keeps the most common genes and DNA. TCRdb, not the authors, supplied the V and J calls. The sample profile shows about 210,000 distinct CDR3 sequences; approximately 28% of them were found once. Of the sample, 9.1% falls within the top ten clones.

The TCR sequence derives from a man over 45 with Graves' ophthalmopathy. Donor details come from another sample of the same person, matched by shared clones. Here the chain combines TRBV6-5 and TRBJ1-1, with the D gene not clear enough to name. Material for sequencing was peripheral blood. CDR3 sequence: CASSSHFSNTEAFF. The DNA sequence is TGTGCCAGCAGTTCCCATTTTAGCAACACTGAAGCTTTCTTT.